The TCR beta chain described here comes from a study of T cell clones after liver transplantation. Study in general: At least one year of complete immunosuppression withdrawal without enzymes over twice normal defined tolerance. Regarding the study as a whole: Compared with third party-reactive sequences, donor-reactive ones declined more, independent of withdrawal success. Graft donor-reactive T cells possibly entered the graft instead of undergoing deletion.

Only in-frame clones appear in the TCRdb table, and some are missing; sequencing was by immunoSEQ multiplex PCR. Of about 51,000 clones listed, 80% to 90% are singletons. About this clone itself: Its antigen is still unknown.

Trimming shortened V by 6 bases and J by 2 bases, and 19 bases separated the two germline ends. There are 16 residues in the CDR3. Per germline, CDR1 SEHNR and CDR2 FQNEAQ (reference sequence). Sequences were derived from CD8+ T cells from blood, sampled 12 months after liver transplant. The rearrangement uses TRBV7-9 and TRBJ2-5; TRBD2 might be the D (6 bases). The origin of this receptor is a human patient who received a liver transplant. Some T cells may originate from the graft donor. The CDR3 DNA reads TGTGCCAGCAGTTCCATAGCGGAGGCCGCACAAGAGACCCAGTACTTC. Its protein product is CASSSIAEAAQETQYF. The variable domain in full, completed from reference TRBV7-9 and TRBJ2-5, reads DTGVSQNPRHKITKRGQNVTFRCDPISEHNRLYWYRQTLGQGPEFLTYFQNEAQLEKSRLLSDRFSAERPKGSFSTLEIQRTEQGDSAMYLCASSSIAEAAQETQYFGPGTRLLVL.